The present T cell receptor (beta chain) was sequenced within a study of Graves' ophthalmopathy and Graves' hyperthyroidism. Study context: Peripheral blood was gathered at first diagnosis, ahead of any treatment whatsoever.

This clonotype was counted many times. Antigen: not known. Study-wide results and caveats: Between ophthalmopathy and stable hyperthyroidism, a 13-signature model drew a separation with 87.88% sensitivity and just under 83% specificity.

CDR3 regions of TCR beta were amplified from RNA transcripts. Scientists carried out first-round RT-PCR using HTBI primers and then a second-round multiplex PCR. One entry per CDR3 protein, called by TCRdb with MiXCR from the multiplex PCR reads. This table holds hundreds of thousands of distinct CDR3 sequences, about 21% found once. Stable hyperthyroidism was defined by absence of ophthalmopathy within 18 months of follow-up. Trimming took 4 bases from V and 1 from J; bases not matched to a gene: 1. This CDR3 contains 16 residues. Looked up from germline, CDR1 is DFQATT and CDR2 is SNEGSKA (reference sequence).

The sequence was obtained from a woman between 18 and 29 years old with stable Graves' hyperthyroidism. The sample was peripheral blood. V gene TRBV20-1 combines with J gene TRBJ2-2, with 15 bases lining up with TRBD2. The CDR3 DNA reads as TGCAGTGCTACGGGACTAGCGGGAGGGAACACCGGGGAGCTGTTTTTT. It yields the protein CSATGLAGGNTGELFF.